What follows are 20 T cell receptor beta chains derived from one specimen sequenced in a study of cytomegalovirus exposure and HLA in healthy donors. PCR was performed using 60 Vbeta and 13 Jbeta primers. This table comes from immunoSEQ multiplex PCR, and its TCRdb copy is limited to in-frame clones, with some not included. The sample includes tens of thousands of clones, 79% seen only once; the top ten take 2.5%. Specimen: PBMCs. These receptors originate from a man in his thirties or forties in good health and CMV-seronegative.

This sequence joins TRBV15 and TRBJ2-2; the D is unclear. This CDR3 region has 13 residues. Per the germline V gene, CDR1 is LNHNV and CDR2 is YYDKDF (reference sequence). Trimming took off 5 bases at V and 1 base at J, with 5 bases between the two ends. For the CDR3, the DNA is TGTGCCACCAGCGGGCGGAACACCGGGGAGCTGTTTTTT. Protein sequence: CATSGRNTGELFF.

V usage is TRBV28 and J usage is TRBJ1-5, with TRBD1 matching 11 bases. The germline CDR1 and CDR2 sequences are MDHEN and SYDVKM. CDR3 length: 13 residues. The junction had 4 bases not matched to a gene; V was cut back by 8 bases and J by 7 bases. The CDR3 DNA follows: TGTGCCAGCCTAGGGACAGGGGGGCAGCCCCAGCATTTT. Translation: CASLGTGGQPQHF.

The J gene is TRBJ2-3, the V gene TRBV18; 7 bases align to TRBD2. With 3 bases clipped from V and 2 bases from J, the junction kept 2 bases outside the gene matches. The CDR3 is 14 residues long. Germline V gene sequence: CDR1 KGHSH, CDR2 LQKENI. The CDR3 loop reads CASSPGLTTDTQYF. Here the CDR3 DNA reads TGTGCCAGCTCACCGGGACTAACCACAGATACGCAGTATTTT.

The chain links TRBV6-6 to TRBJ2-1, with D perhaps matching TRBD2 (6 bases). Germline loops: CDR1 MNHNY, CDR2 SVGAGI (reference sequence). V shed 7 bases and J shed 7 bases, with 14 bases lying between them. The CDR3 covers 13 residues. Here the CDR3 reads CASNPRGGNEQFF. As DNA, the CDR3 is TGTGCCAGCAATCCCCGAGGAGGGAATGAGCAGTTCTTC.

The chain uses TRBV5-4 and TRBJ2-2, with 9 bases aligning to TRBD2. The ends lost 3 bases at V and 7 bases at J; junction bases unmatched: 7. Germline-derived CDR1 and CDR2 are SGHNT and YYREEE (reference sequence). This CDR3 has 15 amino acids. CDR3 protein: CASSSPGLAIGELFF. DNA for the CDR3: TGTGCCAGCAGCTCACCGGGACTAGCAATCGGGGAGCTGTTTTTT.

The chain employs TRBV19 and TRBJ2-3; 7 bases match TRBD2. Looked up from germline, CDR1 is LNHDA and CDR2 is SQIVND (reference sequence). There are 14 residues in the CDR3. The ends lost 8 bases at V and 3 bases at J; junction bases unmatched: 8. The CDR3 nucleotides are TGTGCCAGTTGTCCGCGGGAGAGAACAGATACGCAGTATTTT. Its translation is CASCPRERTDTQYF.

This chain joins TRBV2 and TRBJ2-2; D is possibly TRBD1 (6 bases). The CDR3 sequence is 11 residues long. Trimming left V 7 bases short and J 7 bases short, with 7 bases between. Germline V lookup: CDR1 SNHLY, CDR2 FYNNEI. The CDR3 region has the DNA TGTGCCAGCAACAGGGACGGGGAGCTGTTTTTT. This translates into CASNRDGELFF.

CDR3: CASSGQGVGKLFF. CDR3 DNA: TGTGCCAGCAGTGGACAGGGGGTTGGAAAACTGTTTTTT. The rearrangement uses TRBV6-5 and TRBJ1-4; TRBD1 aligns across 10 bases. The V gene end was trimmed by 5 bases and the J gene end by 10 bases; junction bases not matched to a gene: 4. Germline V CDR1 and CDR2: MNHEY, SVGAGI. There are 13 residues in the CDR3.

In this sample, this clone turned up once. The rearrangement uses TRBV4-2 and TRBJ1-1; D is possibly TRBD1 (5 bases). V lost 0 bases and J lost 3, with 14 bases in between. Germline V gene lookup returns CDR1 LGHNA and CDR2 YNFKEQ. The CDR3 is 16 amino acids. In DNA, the CDR3 is TGTGCCAGCAGCCAAGACCCACAGGTTTCGTACACTGAAGCTTTCTTT. It encodes CASSQDPQVSYTEAFF.

The rearrangement uses TRBV5-4 and TRBJ2-7, with TRBD1 as a possible D gene (5 bases). Trimming shortened V by 0 bases and J by 6 bases, and 16 bases separated the two germline ends. The germline V gene encodes CDR1 SGHNT and CDR2 YYREEE (reference sequence). The CDR3 is 15 residues long. In nucleotides, the CDR3 is TGTGCCAGCAGCTTGGCCAGTAGTGGGGCAGGCGAGCAGTACTTC. This sequence encodes CASSLASSGAGEQYF. Using reference TRBV5-4 and TRBJ2-7 for the parts outside the CDR3, the full variable domain is ETGVTQSPTHLIKTRGQQVTLRCSSQSGHNTVSWYQQALGQGPQFIFQYYREEENGRGNFPPRFSGLQFPNYSSELNVNALELDDSALYLCASSLASSGAGEQYFGPGTRLTVT.

The V gene is TRBV29-1, the J gene TRBJ2-1, with TRBD2 matching 15 bases. CDR3 length: 18 amino acids. Germline values: CDR1 SQVTM, CDR2 ANQGSEA. V lost 7 bases and J lost 6; bases outside the gene matches: 16. The CDR3 DNA follows: TGCAGCGGTGTGGGGGGACTAGCGGGAGGAGTCCGAATCAATGAGCAGTTCTTC. This translates into CSGVGGLAGGVRINEQFF.

The chain has TRBV6-5 and TRBJ1-1; D unclear. The CDR3 consists of 13 residues. Per germline, CDR1 MNHEY and CDR2 SVGAGI. V lost 0 bases to trimming and J lost 3 bases, with 5 bases between them. The CDR3 here is CASSYSRDTEAFF. The CDR3 DNA is TGTGCCAGCAGTTACTCCCGGGACACTGAAGCTTTCTTT.

The V and J genes are TRBV7-2 and TRBJ2-7; tentative D call: TRBD2 (6 bases). V gave up 0 bases and J gave up 5 bases, with 11 bases separating them. The CDR3 has 14 amino acids. Germline V gene lookup returns CDR1 SGHTA and CDR2 FQGNSA. CDR3 coding DNA: TGTGCCAGCAGCTTAGCGCGTGGAGGGAACGAGCAGTACTTC. As protein: CASSLARGGNEQYF.

The chain is built from TRBV4-1 and TRBJ1-2, with 7 bases lining up with TRBD1. The CDR3 consists of 16 residues. V dropped 0 bases and J dropped 3; count of bases not matched to a gene: 7. Per germline, CDR1 MGHRA and CDR2 YSYEKL. The CDR3: CASSQDGARGDYGYTF. The DNA for the CDR3 is TGCGCCAGCAGCCAAGACGGAGCCAGGGGGGACTATGGCTACACCTTC.

This chain joins TRBV29-1 and TRBJ2-1; D remains ambiguous. Trimming shortened V by 4 bases and J by 0 bases, and 7 bases separated the two germline ends. The CDR3 length is 13 residues. Germline V gene lookup returns CDR1 SQVTM and CDR2 ANQGSEA. CDR3 region: CSVGQISYNEQFF. The DNA for the CDR3 is TGCAGCGTTGGTCAAATCTCCTACAATGAGCAGTTCTTC.

This chain uses TRBV6-1 with TRBJ2-5; 11 nucleotides align to TRBD2. This CDR3 spans 15 amino acids. V dropped 2 bases and J dropped 5; count of bases not matched to a gene: 4. Germline V lookup: CDR1 MNHNS, CDR2 SASEGT. In DNA, the CDR3 is TGTGCCAGCAGTGAACTAGCGGGGGGAGGGGAGACCCAGTACTTC. Translating gives CASSELAGGGETQYF.

The rearrangement links TRBV6-5 to TRBJ1-1; D gene uncertain. From germline, CDR1 is MNHEY and CDR2 SVGAGI. This CDR3 has 14 residues. Trimming took 8 bases from V and 6 from J, leaving 19 bases between them. CDR3 in DNA: TGTGCCAGCGCGGCGGCAGGAGGATTTGCTGAAGCTTTCTTT. Its protein product is CASAAAGGFAEAFF.

CDR3 amino acids: CAWSVLSATNEKLFF. The CDR3 DNA follows: TGTGCCTGGAGTGTACTCAGCGCAACTAATGAAAAACTGTTTTTT. The chain joins TRBV30 to TRBJ1-4; D is undetermined. The CDR3 extends over 15 amino acids. Germline V gene data show CDR1 as GTSNPN and CDR2 as SVGIG (reference sequence). Trimming stripped 0 bases from V and 0 bases from J, with 8 bases between.

The sample holds a few counts of this clone. J is TRBJ2-2 and V is TRBV13; 7 bases match TRBD2. Losses at the gene ends were 2 bases for V and 7 bases for J; bases not matched to a gene: 4. This CDR3 contains 14 residues. Per germline, CDR1 PRHDT and CDR2 FYEKMQ (reference sequence). CDR3 DNA sequence: TGTGCCAGCAGCTTAATCGGGAGGATCGGGGAGCTGTTTTTT. Residues: CASSLIGRIGELFF.

The rearrangement joins TRBV7-8 to TRBJ2-1; TRBD1 might be the D (5 bases). V lost 3 bases and J 10 bases, leaving 13 bases between the germline ends. The germline gives CDR1 SGHVS, CDR2 FQNEAQ. This CDR3 has 13 residues. The chain's CDR3 is CASSFYQGQEQFF. The CDR3 DNA sequence: TGTGCCAGCAGCTTCTATCAGGGTCAAGAGCAGTTCTTC.